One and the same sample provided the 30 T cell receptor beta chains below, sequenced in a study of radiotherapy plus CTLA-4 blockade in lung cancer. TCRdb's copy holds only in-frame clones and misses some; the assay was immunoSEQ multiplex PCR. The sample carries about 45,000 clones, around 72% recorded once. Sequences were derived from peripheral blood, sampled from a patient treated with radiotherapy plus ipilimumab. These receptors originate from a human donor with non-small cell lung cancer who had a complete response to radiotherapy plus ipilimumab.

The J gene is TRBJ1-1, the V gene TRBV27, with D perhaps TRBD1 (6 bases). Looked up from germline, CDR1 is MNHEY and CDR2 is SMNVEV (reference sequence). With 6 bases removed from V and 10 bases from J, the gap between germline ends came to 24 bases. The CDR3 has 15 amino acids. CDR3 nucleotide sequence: TGTGCCAGCAGCCCCCACACGGGGGGGGCAGTGGGAGCTTTCTTT. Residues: CASSPHTGGAVGAFF.

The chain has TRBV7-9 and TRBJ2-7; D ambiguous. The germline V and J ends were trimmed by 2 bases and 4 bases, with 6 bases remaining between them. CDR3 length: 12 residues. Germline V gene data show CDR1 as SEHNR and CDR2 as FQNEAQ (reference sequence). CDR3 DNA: TGTGCCAGCAGCTTATCCTATTACGAGCAGTACTTC. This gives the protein CASSLSYYEQYF.

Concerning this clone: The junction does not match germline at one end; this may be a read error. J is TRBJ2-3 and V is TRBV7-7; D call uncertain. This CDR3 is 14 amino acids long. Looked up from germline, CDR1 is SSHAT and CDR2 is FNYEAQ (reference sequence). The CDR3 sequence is CASSLAGSTDTQYF. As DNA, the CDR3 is TGTGCTAGCAGCTTGGCCGGGTCCACAGATACGCAGTATTTT.

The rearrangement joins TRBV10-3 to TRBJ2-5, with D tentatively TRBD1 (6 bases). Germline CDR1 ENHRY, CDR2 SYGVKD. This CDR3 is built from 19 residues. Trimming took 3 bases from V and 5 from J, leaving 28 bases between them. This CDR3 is CAISDRYGAGVGSRETQYF. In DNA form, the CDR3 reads TGTGCCATCAGTGATCGATATGGGGCAGGGGTGGGCAGTCGGGAGACCCAGTACTTC.

CDR3 nucleotide sequence: TGCGCCAGCAGAACAGGGTTCACAACTAATGAAAAACTGTTTTTT. As protein: CASRTGFTTNEKLFF. The chain has TRBV5-1 and TRBJ1-4; perhaps TRBD1 as D (6 bases). The CDR3 covers 15 residues. Germline V gene lookup returns CDR1 SGHRS and CDR2 YFSETQ. The germline V and J ends were trimmed by 5 bases and 0 bases, with 11 bases remaining between them.

The CDR3 here is CASSNTGNSPLHF. CDR3 DNA sequence: TGTGCCAGTAGTAACACGGGGAATTCACCCCTCCACTTT. V and J are TRBV19 and TRBJ1-6, with D hard to call. The CDR3 length is 13 residues. V dropped 4 bases and J dropped 7 bases, with 8 bases sitting between them. Per the germline V gene, CDR1 is LNHDA and CDR2 is SQIVND (reference sequence). Variable domain in full (rest from reference TRBV19 and TRBJ1-6): DGGITQSPKYLFRKEGQNVTLSCEQNLNHDAMYWYRQDPGQGLRLIYYSQIVNDFQKGDIAEGYSVSREKKESFPLTVTSAQKNPTAFYLCASSNTGNSPLHFGNGTRLTVT.

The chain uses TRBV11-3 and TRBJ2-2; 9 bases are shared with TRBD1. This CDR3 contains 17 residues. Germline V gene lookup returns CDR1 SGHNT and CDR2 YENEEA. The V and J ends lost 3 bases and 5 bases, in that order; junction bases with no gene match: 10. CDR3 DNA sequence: TGTGCCAGCAGCTTGGGACAGGGCCCATGGGGGACCGGGGAGCTGTTTTTT. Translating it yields CASSLGQGPWGTGELFF.

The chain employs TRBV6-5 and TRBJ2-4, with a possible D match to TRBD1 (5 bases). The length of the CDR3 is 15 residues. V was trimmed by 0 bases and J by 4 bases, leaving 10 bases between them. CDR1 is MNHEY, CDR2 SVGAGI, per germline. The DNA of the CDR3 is TGTGCCAGCAGTTACTCGAGACAGTCAAAAAACATTCAGTACTTC. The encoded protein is CASSYSRQSKNIQYF.

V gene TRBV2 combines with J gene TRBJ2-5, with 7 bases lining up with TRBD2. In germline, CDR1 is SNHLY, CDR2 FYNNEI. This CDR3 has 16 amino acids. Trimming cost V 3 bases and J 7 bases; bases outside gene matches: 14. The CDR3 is CASSDGGISPPGTQYF. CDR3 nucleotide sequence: TGTGCCAGCAGTGACGGGGGGATCTCCCCCCCGGGGACCCAGTACTTC.

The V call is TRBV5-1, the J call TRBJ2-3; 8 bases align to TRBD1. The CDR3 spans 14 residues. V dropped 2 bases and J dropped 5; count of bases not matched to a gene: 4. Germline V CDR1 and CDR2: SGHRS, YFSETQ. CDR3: CASSLGQGLDTQYF. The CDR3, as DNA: TGCGCCAGCAGCTTAGGACAGGGATTAGATACGCAGTATTTT.

This CDR3 reads CASSHRDRGPAGELFF. The CDR3 DNA is TGTGCCAGCAGCCACAGGGACAGGGGGCCAGCCGGGGAGCTGTTTTTT. The J gene is TRBJ2-2, the V gene TRBV7-9, with 12 bases fitting TRBD1. Germline assignment: CDR1 SEHNR and CDR2 FQNEAQ (reference sequence). V trimming: 5 bases; J trimming: 6 bases; junction bases outside the gene matches: 7. The CDR3 covers 16 residues.

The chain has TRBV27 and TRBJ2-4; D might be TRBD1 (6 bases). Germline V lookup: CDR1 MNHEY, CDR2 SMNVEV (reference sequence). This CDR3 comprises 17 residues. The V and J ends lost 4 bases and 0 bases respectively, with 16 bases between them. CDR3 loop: CASSSLSRGLAKNIQYF. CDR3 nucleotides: TGTGCCAGCAGTTCACTGTCGAGGGGGTTAGCCAAAAACATTCAGTACTTC.

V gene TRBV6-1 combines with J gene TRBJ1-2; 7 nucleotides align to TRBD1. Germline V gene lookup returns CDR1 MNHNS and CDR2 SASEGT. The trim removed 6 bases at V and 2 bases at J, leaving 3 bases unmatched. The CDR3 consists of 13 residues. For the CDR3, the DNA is TGTGCCAGCAGCCGACAGGGCAACTATGGCTACACCTTC. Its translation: CASSRQGNYGYTF.

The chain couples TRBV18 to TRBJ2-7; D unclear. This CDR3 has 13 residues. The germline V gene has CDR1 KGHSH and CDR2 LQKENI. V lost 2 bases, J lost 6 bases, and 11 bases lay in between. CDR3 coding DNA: TGTGCCAGCTCACCAGATAGCTTGCGCGAGCAGTACTTC. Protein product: CASSPDSLREQYF.

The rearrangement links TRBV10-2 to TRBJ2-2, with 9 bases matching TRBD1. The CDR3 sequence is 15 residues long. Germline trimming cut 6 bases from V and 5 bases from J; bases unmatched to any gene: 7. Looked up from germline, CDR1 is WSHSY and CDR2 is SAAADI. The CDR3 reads CASRTMGTGTGELFF. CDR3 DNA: TGCGCCAGCAGAACCATGGGGACAGGGACCGGGGAGCTGTTTTTT.

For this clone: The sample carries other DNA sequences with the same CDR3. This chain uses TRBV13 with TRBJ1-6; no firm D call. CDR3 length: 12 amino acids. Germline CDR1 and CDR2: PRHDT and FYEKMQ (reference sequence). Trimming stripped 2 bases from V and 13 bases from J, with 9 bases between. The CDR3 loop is CASSLRESPLHF. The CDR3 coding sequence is TGTGCCAGCAGCTTAAGAGAGTCCCCCCTCCACTTT.

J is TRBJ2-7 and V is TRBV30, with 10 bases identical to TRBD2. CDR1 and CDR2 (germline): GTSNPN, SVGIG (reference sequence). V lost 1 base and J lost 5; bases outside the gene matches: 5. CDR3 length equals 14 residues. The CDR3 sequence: CAWSGVAGGHEQYF. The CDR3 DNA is TGTGCCTGGAGTGGTGTAGCGGGAGGCCACGAGCAGTACTTC.

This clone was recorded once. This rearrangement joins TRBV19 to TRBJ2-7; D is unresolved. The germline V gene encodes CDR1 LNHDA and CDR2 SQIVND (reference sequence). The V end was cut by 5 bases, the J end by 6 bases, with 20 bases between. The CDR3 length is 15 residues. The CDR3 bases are TGTGCCAGTAGTCGCGACACAACCAGAGCAGGCGAGCAGTACTTC. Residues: CASSRDTTRAGEQYF.

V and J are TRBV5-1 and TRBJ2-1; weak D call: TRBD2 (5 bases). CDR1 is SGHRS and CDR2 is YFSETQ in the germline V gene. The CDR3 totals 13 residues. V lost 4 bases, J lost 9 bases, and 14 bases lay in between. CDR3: CASSGESHGEQFF. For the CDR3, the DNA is TGCGCCAGCAGCGGGGAGTCCCACGGTGAGCAGTTCTTC. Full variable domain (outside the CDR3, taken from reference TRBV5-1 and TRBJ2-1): KAGVTQTPRYLIKTRGQQVTLSCSPISGHRSVSWYQQTPGQGLQFLFEYFSETQRNKGNFPGRFSGRQFSNSRSEMNVSTLELGDSALYLCASSGESHGEQFFGPGTRLTVL.

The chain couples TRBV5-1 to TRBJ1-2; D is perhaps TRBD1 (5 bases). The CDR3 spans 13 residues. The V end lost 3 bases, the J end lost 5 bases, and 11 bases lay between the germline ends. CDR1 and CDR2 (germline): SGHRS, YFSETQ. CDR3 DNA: TGCGCCAGCAGCTCCCAGGGCCTATATGGCTACACCTTC. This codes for CASSSQGLYGYTF.

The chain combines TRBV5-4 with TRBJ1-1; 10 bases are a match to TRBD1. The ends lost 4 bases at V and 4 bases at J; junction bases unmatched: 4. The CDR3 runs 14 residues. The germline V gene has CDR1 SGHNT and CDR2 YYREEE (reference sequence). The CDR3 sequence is CASSRQGARTEAFF. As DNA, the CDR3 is TGTGCCAGCAGCAGACAGGGGGCGCGCACTGAAGCTTTCTTT.

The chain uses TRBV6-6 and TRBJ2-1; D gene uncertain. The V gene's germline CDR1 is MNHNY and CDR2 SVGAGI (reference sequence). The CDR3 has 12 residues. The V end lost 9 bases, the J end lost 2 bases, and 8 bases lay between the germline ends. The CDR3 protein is CASTNTYNEQFF. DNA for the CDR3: TGTGCCAGTACTAACACCTACAATGAGCAGTTCTTC.

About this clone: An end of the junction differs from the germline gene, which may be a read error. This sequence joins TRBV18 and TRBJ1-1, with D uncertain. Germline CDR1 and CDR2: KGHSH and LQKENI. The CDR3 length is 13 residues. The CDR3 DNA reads TGTGCCAGCTCCCCACAGAGGAACACTGAAGCTTTCTTT. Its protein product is CASSPQRNTEAFF.

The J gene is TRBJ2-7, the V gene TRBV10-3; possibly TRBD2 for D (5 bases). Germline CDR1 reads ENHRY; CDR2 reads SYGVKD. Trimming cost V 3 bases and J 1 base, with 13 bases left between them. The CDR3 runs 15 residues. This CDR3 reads CAISERAGGSYEQYF. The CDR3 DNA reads TGTGCCATCAGTGAAAGGGCTGGAGGATCCTACGAGCAGTACTTC.

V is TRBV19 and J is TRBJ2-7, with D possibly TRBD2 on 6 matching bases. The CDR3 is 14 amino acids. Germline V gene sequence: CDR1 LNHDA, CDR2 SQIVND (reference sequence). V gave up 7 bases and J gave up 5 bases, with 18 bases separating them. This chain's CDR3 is CASKSMPGANEQYF. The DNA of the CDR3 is TGTGCCAGTAAATCTATGCCGGGAGCCAACGAGCAGTACTTC.

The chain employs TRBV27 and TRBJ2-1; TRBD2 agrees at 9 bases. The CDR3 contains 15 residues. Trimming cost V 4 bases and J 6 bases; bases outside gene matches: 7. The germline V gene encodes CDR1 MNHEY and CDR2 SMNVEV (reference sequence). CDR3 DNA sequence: TGTGCCAGCAGTTCTATAGCGGGAGATGGCAATGAGCAGTTCTTC. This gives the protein CASSSIAGDGNEQFF.

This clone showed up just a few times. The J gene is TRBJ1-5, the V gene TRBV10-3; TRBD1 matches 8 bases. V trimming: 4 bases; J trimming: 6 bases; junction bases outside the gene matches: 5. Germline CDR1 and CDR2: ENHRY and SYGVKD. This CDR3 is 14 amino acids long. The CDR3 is CAISGGQGGQPQHF. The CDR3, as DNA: TGTGCCATCAGTGGAGGACAGGGCGGTCAGCCCCAGCATTTT.

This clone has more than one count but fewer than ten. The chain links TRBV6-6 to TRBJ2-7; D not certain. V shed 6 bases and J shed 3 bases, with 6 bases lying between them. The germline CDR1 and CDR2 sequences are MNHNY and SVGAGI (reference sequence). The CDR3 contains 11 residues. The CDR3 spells CASSVGYEQYF. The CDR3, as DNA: TGTGCCAGCAGCGTCGGCTACGAGCAGTACTTC.

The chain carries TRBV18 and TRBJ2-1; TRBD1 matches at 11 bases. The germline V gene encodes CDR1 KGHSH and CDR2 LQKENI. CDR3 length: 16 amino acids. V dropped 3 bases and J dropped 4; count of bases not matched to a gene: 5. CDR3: CASSPRTGGLYNEQFF. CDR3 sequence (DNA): TGTGCCAGCTCACCCCGGACAGGGGGCCTGTACAATGAGCAGTTCTTC.

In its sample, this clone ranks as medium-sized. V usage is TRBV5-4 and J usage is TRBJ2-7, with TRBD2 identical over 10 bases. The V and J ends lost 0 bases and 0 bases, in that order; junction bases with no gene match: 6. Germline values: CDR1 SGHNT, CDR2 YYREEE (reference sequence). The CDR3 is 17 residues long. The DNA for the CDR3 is TGTGCCAGCAGCTTGGGCCTAGCGGGAGTATCCTCCTACGAGCAGTACTTC. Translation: CASSLGLAGVSSYEQYF.